These T cell receptor beta chains were read from a single sample in a study of regulatory dendritic cells for organ transplantation. The assay was immunoSEQ multiplex PCR, and TCRdb's table has in-frame clones only and misses some. The sample has about 4,400 clones, around 71% seen once. For these TCRs, the target antigens are not known. Sequencing was performed on memory CD8+ T cells from blood cultured with dendritic cells. The source is a human donor in good health. CDR3s include the opening cysteine and the closing phenylalanine or tryptophan. The order of the fields is D gene, clone size, V gene, J gene, CDR3 protein, CDR3 DNA. A D gene is named only where the DNA matches it firmly. Expanded clones get a size class; other rows say once, few or many, or leave the size out.

D gene: -; clone size: -; V gene: TRBV6-5; J gene: TRBJ2-1; CDR3 protein: CASSPLSENEQFF; CDR3 DNA: TGTGCCAGCAGCCCTCTTAGCGAGAATGAGCAGTTCTTC
D gene: -; clone size: -; V gene: TRBV4-1; J gene: TRBJ1-1; CDR3 protein: CASSLRGVTEAFF; CDR3 DNA: TGCGCCAGCAGCCTTAGGGGTGTCACTGAAGCTTTCTTT
D gene: -; clone size: -; V gene: TRBV7-9; J gene: TRBJ2-2; CDR3 protein: CASSLRGARDTGELFF; CDR3 DNA: TGTGCCAGCAGCTTACGGGGGGCGCGTGACACCGGGGAGCTGTTTTTT
D gene: -; clone size: -; V gene: TRBV27; J gene: TRBJ1-1; CDR3 protein: CASRVGANTEAFF; CDR3 DNA: TGTGCCAGCCGTGTGGGGGCGAACACTGAAGCTTTCTTT
D gene: -; clone size: -; V gene: TRBV11-2; J gene: TRBJ2-5; CDR3 protein: CASSLGFGAHQETQYF; CDR3 DNA: TGTGCCAGCAGCTTAGGCTTCGGGGCCCACCAAGAGACCCAGTACTTC
D gene: -; clone size: -; V gene: TRBV5-1; J gene: TRBJ2-1; CDR3 protein: CASSRGRKTEDSYNEQFF; CDR3 DNA: TGCGCCAGCAGCCGGGGCCGAAAGACAGAGGATTCCTACAATGAGCAGTTCTTC
D gene: -; clone size: few; V gene: TRBV21-1; J gene: TRBJ1-2; CDR3 protein: CASSKGTNNYGYTF; CDR3 DNA: TGTGCCAGCAGCAAAGGGACAAATAACTATGGCTACACCTTC
D gene: TRBD1; clone size: few; V gene: TRBV19; J gene: TRBJ1-5; CDR3 protein: CASSLRDRGYSNQPQHF; CDR3 DNA: TGTGCCAGTAGTTTAAGGGACAGGGGGTATAGCAATCAGCCCCAGCATTTT
D gene: -; clone size: few; V gene: TRBV6-4; J gene: TRBJ2-3; CDR3 protein: CASSDLAGGDTQYF; CDR3 DNA: TGTGCCAGCAGTGACTTGGCAGGGGGGGATACGCAGTATTTT
D gene: -; clone size: -; V gene: TRBV19; J gene: TRBJ2-7; CDR3 protein: CASSIVTGAHEQYF; CDR3 DNA: TGTGCCAGTAGTATAGTTACGGGGGCCCACGAGCAGTACTTC
D gene: -; clone size: -; V gene: TRBV7-9; J gene: TRBJ1-2; CDR3 protein: CASSLDNYGYTF; CDR3 DNA: TGTGCCAGCAGCTTAGATAACTATGGCTACACCTTC
D gene: TRBD2; clone size: few; V gene: TRBV6-4; J gene: TRBJ2-1; CDR3 protein: CASSDIAGGGYDEQFF; CDR3 DNA: TGTGCCAGCAGTGATATAGCGGGAGGGGGGTACGATGAGCAGTTCTTC
D gene: -; clone size: -; V gene: TRBV2; J gene: TRBJ1-3; CDR3 protein: CASSEGISSGNTIYF; CDR3 DNA: TGTGCCAGCAGTGAAGGGATTAGTTCTGGAAACACCATATATTTT
D gene: -; clone size: -; V gene: TRBV5-4; J gene: TRBJ2-2; CDR3 protein: CASSPGTTNTGELFF; CDR3 DNA: TGTGCCAGCAGTCCCGGGACAACCAACACCGGGGAGCTGTTTTTT
D gene: -; clone size: -; V gene: TRBV6-6; J gene: TRBJ2-7; CDR3 protein: CASSYETTYEQYF; CDR3 DNA: TGTGCCAGCAGTTACGAGACTACCTACGAGCAGTACTTC
D gene: -; clone size: -; V gene: TRBV10-2; J gene: TRBJ2-1; CDR3 protein: CASSESSLVGQHFSNEQFF; CDR3 DNA: TGCGCCAGCAGTGAGTCCTCCTTAGTAGGACAGCACTTCTCCAATGAGCAGTTCTTC
D gene: TRBD2; clone size: -; V gene: TRBV7-2; J gene: TRBJ2-3; CDR3 protein: CASSLLTSGSTDTQYF; CDR3 DNA: TGTGCCAGCAGCTTACTCACTAGCGGATCCACAGATACGCAGTATTTT
D gene: TRBD1; clone size: few; V gene: TRBV4-2; J gene: TRBJ2-7; CDR3 protein: CASSQDLLQGTVSYEQYF; CDR3 DNA: TGTGCCAGCAGCCAAGATTTGCTTCAAGGGACAGTCTCCTACGAGCAGTACTTC
D gene: -; clone size: medium-sized; V gene: TRBV19; J gene: TRBJ2-7; CDR3 protein: CATGLDSSYEQYF; CDR3 DNA: TGTGCCACTGGATTGGACAGCTCCTACGAGCAGTACTTC
D gene: TRBD2; clone size: -; V gene: TRBV15; J gene: TRBJ2-1; CDR3 protein: CATSRELADNEQFF; CDR3 DNA: TGTGCCACCAGCAGAGAACTAGCGGACAATGAGCAGTTCTTC
D gene: -; clone size: -; V gene: TRBV19; J gene: TRBJ1-1; CDR3 protein: CASSIFDTSHTEAFF; CDR3 DNA: TGTGCCAGTAGTATATTCGACACTTCTCACACTGAAGCTTTCTTT
D gene: -; clone size: -; V gene: TRBV28; J gene: TRBJ2-2; CDR3 protein: CASKSGVGDTGELFF; CDR3 DNA: TGTGCCAGCAAATCGGGGGTTGGGGACACCGGGGAGCTGTTTTTT
D gene: -; clone size: -; V gene: TRBV10-3; J gene: TRBJ1-2; CDR3 protein: CASSVNQGYGYTF; CDR3 DNA: TGTGCCAGCAGTGTAAATCAGGGGTATGGCTACACCTTC
D gene: TRBD2; clone size: -; V gene: TRBV27; J gene: TRBJ2-7; CDR3 protein: CASRTILAEAYEQYF; CDR3 DNA: TGTGCCAGCAGAACCATACTAGCGGAGGCCTACGAGCAGTACTTC
D gene: -; clone size: few; V gene: TRBV28; J gene: TRBJ1-5; CDR3 protein: CATKRPDTPNQPQHF; CDR3 DNA: TGTGCCACAAAGCGACCGGATACCCCTAATCAGCCCCAGCATTTT
D gene: -; clone size: -; V gene: TRBV7-6; J gene: TRBJ2-1; CDR3 protein: CASSFYAWGPAPPYNEQFF; CDR3 DNA: TGTGCCAGCAGCTTTTATGCATGGGGACCCGCCCCACCATACAATGAGCAGTTCTTC
D gene: -; clone size: few; V gene: TRBV27; J gene: TRBJ2-2; CDR3 protein: CASSLVLAGELFF; CDR3 DNA: TGTGCCAGCAGTTTAGTTCTTGCCGGGGAGCTGTTTTTT
D gene: TRBD2; clone size: -; V gene: TRBV23-1; J gene: TRBJ2-7; CDR3 protein: CASSQCAGGPYEQYF; CDR3 DNA: TGCGCCAGCAGTCAATGCGCGGGAGGCCCCTACGAGCAGTACTTC
D gene: -; clone size: few; V gene: TRBV6-1; J gene: TRBJ1-3; CDR3 protein: CASSERVASGNTIYF; CDR3 DNA: TGTGCCAGCAGTGAAAGGGTGGCCTCTGGAAACACCATATATTTT
D gene: -; clone size: -; V gene: TRBV6-1; J gene: TRBJ2-7; CDR3 protein: CASSLSGVYEQYF; CDR3 DNA: TGTGCCAGCAGTTTGTCCGGGGTCTACGAGCAGTACTTC
D gene: -; clone size: -; V gene: TRBV6-6; J gene: TRBJ1-4; CDR3 protein: CASDLTGNNEKLFF; CDR3 DNA: TGTGCCAGCGACCTTACAGGGAATAATGAAAAACTGTTTTTT
D gene: TRBD1; clone size: -; V gene: TRBV4-3; J gene: TRBJ1-4; CDR3 protein: CASRIRQGFSTNEKLFF; CDR3 DNA: TGCGCCAGCAGGATTCGACAGGGGTTTTCGACTAATGAAAAACTGTTTTTT
D gene: -; clone size: -; V gene: TRBV4-1; J gene: TRBJ2-5; CDR3 protein: CASSQDRLQSYQETQYF; CDR3 DNA: TGCGCCAGCAGCCAAGATCGCCTGCAATCGTACCAAGAGACCCAGTACTTC
D gene: -; clone size: -; V gene: TRBV29-1; J gene: TRBJ1-1; CDR3 protein: CSVELNTEAFF; CDR3 DNA: TGCAGCGTTGAACTGAACACTGAAGCTTTCTTT
D gene: TRBD1; clone size: -; V gene: TRBV27; J gene: TRBJ2-7; CDR3 protein: CASSSGQGNEQYF; CDR3 DNA: TGTGCCAGCAGTTCGGGACAGGGGAACGAGCAGTACTTC
D gene: TRBD2; clone size: -; V gene: TRBV7-8; J gene: TRBJ2-6; CDR3 protein: CASSSVAGGSGANVLTF; CDR3 DNA: TGTGCCAGCAGCTCCGTAGCGGGAGGATCTGGGGCCAACGTCCTGACTTTC
D gene: -; clone size: -; V gene: TRBV27; J gene: TRBJ2-2; CDR3 protein: CASTPGGPGTGELFF; CDR3 DNA: TGTGCCAGCACCCCAGGCGGGCCGGGCACCGGGGAGCTGTTTTTT
D gene: TRBD2; clone size: -; V gene: TRBV6-5; J gene: TRBJ2-1; CDR3 protein: CASSTPGLAGGEQFF; CDR3 DNA: TGTGCCAGCAGCACTCCGGGACTAGCGGGAGGGGAGCAGTTCTTC
D gene: -; clone size: few; V gene: TRBV29-1; J gene: TRBJ1-2; CDR3 protein: CSVEKGEGGYTF; CDR3 DNA: TGCAGCGTTGAAAAAGGGGAGGGTGGCTACACCTTC
D gene: TRBD2; clone size: -; V gene: TRBV7-6; J gene: TRBJ2-1; CDR3 protein: CASSLAGGPDNANEQFF; CDR3 DNA: TGTGCCAGCAGCCTAGCGGGGGGGCCGGATAATGCGAATGAGCAGTTCTTC
D gene: -; clone size: -; V gene: TRBV6-4; J gene: TRBJ2-2; CDR3 protein: CASSDSGVGELFF; CDR3 DNA: TGTGCCAGCAGTGACTCTGGTGTCGGGGAGCTGTTTTTT